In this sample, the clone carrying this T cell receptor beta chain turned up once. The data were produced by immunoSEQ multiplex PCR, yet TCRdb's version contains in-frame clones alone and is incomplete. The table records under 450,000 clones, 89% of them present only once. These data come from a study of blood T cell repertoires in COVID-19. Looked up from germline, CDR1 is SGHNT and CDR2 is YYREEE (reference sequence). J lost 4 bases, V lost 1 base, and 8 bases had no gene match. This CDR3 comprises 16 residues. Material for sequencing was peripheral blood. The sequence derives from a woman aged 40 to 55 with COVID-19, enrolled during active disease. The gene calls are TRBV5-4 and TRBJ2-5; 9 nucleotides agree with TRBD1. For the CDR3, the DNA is TGTGCCAGCAGCTTGAAAGGGACAGGGCCCAGAGAGACCCAGTACTTC. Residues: CASSLKGTGPRETQYF.